One sample yielded the 21 T cell receptor beta chains listed below, sequenced in a study of OX40 agonist ivuxolimab in advanced cancers. Generated by immunoSEQ multiplex PCR, the TCRdb table keeps only in-frame clones and is missing some. The sample has 66,000 or so clones, roughly 84% seen once. Here the sequenced sample was CD4+ or CD8+ T cells sorted from blood, taken in a trial of the OX40 agonist ivuxolimab. The source is an adult with an advanced solid tumor such as melanoma, head and neck, liver or kidney cancer.

This rearrangement joins TRBV4-2 to TRBJ2-2; D possibly corresponds to TRBD1 (6 bases). CDR1 is LGHNA and CDR2 is YNFKEQ in the germline V gene. This CDR3 has 15 amino acids. Deletions cut 4 bases from V and 0 bases from J, with 9 bases between. The CDR3 is CASSPGTPNTGELFF. CDR3 coding DNA: TGTGCCAGCAGCCCGGGGACACCGAACACCGGGGAGCTGTTTTTT.

This clone was detected a few times. The chain has TRBV7-9 and TRBJ2-5, with unresolved D. Deletions cut 0 bases from V and 3 bases from J, with 8 bases between. Germline-derived CDR1 and CDR2 are SEHNR and FQNEAQ (reference sequence). There are 14 residues in the CDR3. The CDR3 coding sequence is TGTGCCAGCAGCTTAGCCGGTATGGAAGAGACCCAGTACTTC. Residues: CASSLAGMEETQYF.

The chain is built from TRBV27 and TRBJ2-1; 10 bases fit TRBD2. The CDR3 is made up of 15 amino acids. In germline, CDR1 is MNHEY, CDR2 SMNVEV (reference sequence). V gave up 6 bases and J gave up 5 bases; unmatched junction bases: 7. CDR3 loop: CASRPLAGVNNEQFF. The DNA of the CDR3 is TGTGCCAGCAGGCCCCTAGCGGGAGTGAACAATGAGCAGTTCTTC.

The chain uses TRBV5-1 and TRBJ2-5; the D is unclear. The CDR3 has 14 amino acids. CDR1 and CDR2 (germline): SGHRS, YFSETQ. Trimming pared 2 bases from V and 2 bases from J, leaving 10 bases between. The CDR3 DNA follows: TGCGCCAGCAGCTTCCCCCAGTCTCAAGAGACCCAGTACTTC. Protein product: CASSFPQSQETQYF.

The genes are TRBV28 and TRBJ2-5, with TRBD2 identical over 12 bases. Germline V gene sequence: CDR1 MDHEN, CDR2 SYDVKM. Trimming took 7 bases from V and 9 from J; bases not matched to a gene: 12. This CDR3 spans 15 amino acids. CDR3 loop: CASTPSGGEGMAQYF. The CDR3 DNA follows: TGTGCCAGCACCCCTAGCGGGGGGGAGGGGATGGCCCAGTACTTC.

The chain couples TRBV5-1 to TRBJ2-2, with D perhaps matching TRBD1 (6 bases). The CDR3 totals 15 residues. Trimming left V 2 bases short and J 6 bases short, with 14 bases between. CDR1 is SGHRS and CDR2 is YFSETQ in the germline V gene. This CDR3 is CASSFSVGAPGELFF. The DNA of the CDR3 is TGCGCCAGCAGCTTCTCAGTGGGGGCGCCCGGGGAGCTGTTTTTT.

The rearrangement joins TRBV11-1 to TRBJ2-7; D is perhaps TRBD2 (6 bases). This CDR3 is 15 amino acids long. Germline CDR1 SGHAT, CDR2 FQDESV (reference sequence). Trimming stripped 3 bases from V and 4 bases from J, with 16 bases between. CDR3 bases: TGTGCCAGCAGCTTCAGGAGCGGGCCCGGTTACGAGCAGTACTTC. Translation gives CASSFRSGPGYEQYF. The full variable domain, in which reference TRBV11-1 and TRBJ2-7 provide the parts outside the CDR3, is EAEVAQSPRYKITEKSQAVAFWCDPISGHATLYWYRQILGQGPELLVQFQDESVVDDSQLPKDRFSAERLKGVDSTLKIQPAELGDSAMYLCASSFRSGPGYEQYFGPGTRLTVT.

The J gene is TRBJ2-5, the V gene TRBV6-5; 8 bases are a match to TRBD1. V lost 2 bases and J lost 4; bases outside the gene matches: 6. The CDR3 length is 15 residues. The V gene's germline CDR1 is MNHEY and CDR2 SVGAGI. The CDR3 reads CASSYGQGAVETQYF. CDR3 nucleotide sequence: TGTGCCAGCAGTTACGGGCAGGGGGCGGTAGAGACCCAGTACTTC.

This CDR3 is CASSSGRGQDTQYF. CDR3 DNA: TGTGCCAGCAGTAGCGGGAGGGGACAGGATACGCAGTATTTT. The V gene is TRBV2, the J gene TRBJ2-3, with 10 positions matching TRBD2. Germline loops: CDR1 SNHLY, CDR2 FYNNEI. Germline trimming cut 5 bases from V and 6 bases from J; bases unmatched to any gene: 5. The CDR3 has 14 residues.

The V gene is TRBV7-2, the J gene TRBJ2-7, with TRBD1 as a possible D gene (5 bases). CDR1 SGHTA and CDR2 FQGNSA come from the germline V gene. Between the trimmed V and J ends, which lost 2 bases and 5 bases, there was a span of 13 bases. This CDR3 has 14 amino acids. The DNA of the CDR3 is TGTGCCAGCAGCTTAATCGGGCAGGGCGACGAGCAGTACTTC. This gives the protein CASSLIGQGDEQYF.

The gene calls are TRBV30 and TRBJ2-1; TRBD1 or TRBD2 may be the D gene (6 bases each). The CDR3 runs 13 residues. Trimming stripped 5 bases from V and 6 bases from J, with 14 bases between. Germline loops: CDR1 GTSNPN, CDR2 SVGIG (reference sequence). CDR3 coding DNA: TGTGCCTGGGGGGGGCACCGGGGCAATGAGCAGTTCTTC. This gives the protein CAWGGHRGNEQFF.

As concerns this clone: Within the sample, other DNA sequences also encode this same CDR3. The chain combines TRBV2 with TRBJ2-1; 9 positions match TRBD2. J gave up 1 base and V 3 bases, and 1 base lay outside the gene matches. The CDR3 length is 15 residues. The V gene's germline CDR1 is SNHLY and CDR2 FYNNEI. In DNA form, the CDR3 reads TGTGCCAGCAGTGATAGCGGGGGATCCTACAATGAGCAGTTCTTC. Encoded protein: CASSDSGGSYNEQFF. Together with reference TRBV2 and TRBJ2-1, the CDR3 gives the full variable domain: EPEVTQTPSHQVTQMGQEVILRCVPISNHLYFYWYRQILGQKVEFLVSFYNNEISEKSEIFDDQFSVERPDGSNFTLKIRSTKLEDSAMYFCASSDSGGSYNEQFFGPGTRLTVL.

This clone was picked up one time. The chain uses TRBV18 and TRBJ1-1; D unclear. The CDR3 spans 17 residues. The germline V and J ends were trimmed by 2 bases and 1 base, with 17 bases remaining between them. Germline assignment: CDR1 KGHSH and CDR2 LQKENI. The CDR3 DNA follows: TGTGCCAGCTCACCATCGCAGGTACGAGGAGCGAACACTGAAGCTTTCTTT. Translated: CASSPSQVRGANTEAFF.

The chain uses TRBV19 and TRBJ2-2, with 7 bases aligning to TRBD1. Germline CDR1 is LNHDA and CDR2 is SQIVND (reference sequence). After removal of 7 bases from V and 6 bases from J, the junction contained 14 bases not matched to a gene. The CDR3 sequence is 16 residues long. The CDR3 region has the DNA TGTGCCAGTAATAAAGACAGGGTCGCCAGCCCCGGGGAGCTGTTTTTT. Its translation is CASNKDRVASPGELFF. The entire variable domain, with the rest obtained from reference TRBV19 and TRBJ2-2, is as follows: DGGITQSPKYLFRKEGQNVTLSCEQNLNHDAMYWYRQDPGQGLRLIYYSQIVNDFQKGDIAEGYSVSREKKESFPLTVTSAQKNPTAFYLCASNKDRVASPGELFFGEGSRLTVL.

The genes are TRBV25-1 and TRBJ2-3; TRBD2 matches at 7 bases. From germline, CDR1 is MGHDK and CDR2 SYGVNS. The trim removed 4 bases at V and 0 bases at J, leaving 4 bases unmatched. The CDR3 has 15 residues. CDR3 sequence: CASSVASGSTDTQYF. CDR3 sequence (DNA): TGTGCCAGCAGTGTGGCTAGCGGCAGCACAGATACGCAGTATTTT.

This clone was found a few times. CDR3 region: CAISPGQGNTEAFF. The CDR3 bases are TGTGCCATCAGCCCCGGACAGGGAAACACTGAAGCTTTCTTT. V usage is TRBV10-3 and J usage is TRBJ1-1; 8 nucleotides agree with TRBD1. The V and J ends lost 6 bases and 2 bases, in that order; junction bases with no gene match: 5. CDR1 is ENHRY, CDR2 SYGVKD, per germline. The CDR3 has 14 amino acids.

V gene TRBV7-2 combines with J gene TRBJ2-3; the D gene is possibly TRBD2 (5 bases). Germline V gene sequence: CDR1 SGHTA, CDR2 FQGNSA. The V end was cut by 0 bases, the J end by 1 base, with 8 bases between. The CDR3 runs 15 residues. CDR3 amino acids: CASSLAGEGTDTQYF. CDR3 nucleotides: TGTGCCAGCAGCTTAGCGGGAGAGGGCACAGATACGCAGTATTTT. Variable domain in full (rest from reference TRBV7-2 and TRBJ2-3): GAGVSQSPSNKVTEKGKDVELRCDPISGHTALYWYRQSLGQGLEFLIYFQGNSAPDKSGLPSDRFSAERTGGSVSTLTIQRTQQEDSAVYLCASSLAGEGTDTQYFGPGTRLTVL.

This rearrangement joins TRBV5-6 to TRBJ2-7; TRBD2 is a possible D gene (5 bases). Germline V lookup: CDR1 SGHDT, CDR2 YYEEEE. Trimming shortened V by 4 bases and J by 2 bases, and 19 bases separated the two germline ends. The CDR3 extends over 16 amino acids. The CDR3 nucleotides are TGTGCCAGCAGCACGGGGATTACCGACGACCCCTACGAGCAGTACTTC. Amino acid sequence: CASSTGITDDPYEQYF.

This chain uses TRBV7-2 with TRBJ2-7; 16 nucleotides match TRBD2. CDR3 length equals 14 residues. The germline V gene encodes CDR1 SGHTA and CDR2 FQGNSA. J gave up 9 bases and V 4 bases, and 3 bases lay outside the gene matches. The CDR3 is CASSSGLAGGGQYF. CDR3 DNA sequence: TGTGCCAGCAGCTCGGGACTAGCGGGAGGGGGGCAGTACTTC.

This chain's CDR3 is CASRLAGVSSEQFF. Here the CDR3 DNA reads TGTGCCAGCAGACTAGCGGGAGTCTCTAGTGAGCAGTTCTTC. This chain links TRBV5-5 with TRBJ2-1; 11 nucleotides line up with TRBD2. V trimming: 5 bases; J trimming: 9 bases; junction bases outside the gene matches: 7. The CDR3 consists of 14 residues. Per the germline V gene, CDR1 is SGHKS and CDR2 is YYEKEE (reference sequence).

The chain recombines TRBV7-9 with TRBJ2-3; D uncertain. V dropped 4 bases and J dropped 2 bases, with 7 bases sitting between them. Germline CDR1 SEHNR, CDR2 FQNEAQ (reference sequence). The CDR3 totals 13 residues. CDR3 protein: CASSSQTTDTQYF. The DNA for the CDR3 is TGTGCCAGCAGCTCCCAGACCACAGATACGCAGTATTTT.